The T cell receptor (beta chain) under discussion was sequenced for a study of shared clonotypes between healthy human individuals. On the study more broadly: Per donor, three plates held CD4 naive cells, three held CD4 memory, two held CD8 naive and one held CD8 memory. General study points: Against clonotypes common to all four donors, non-shared ones had lower generation probabilities. Blood was the sole source, and tissue repertoires probably differ.

This clone occurred once. Its antigen is not identified. Profiling relied on immunoSEQ multiplex PCR, and the TCRdb table lists in-frame clones only, not all of them. This table holds about 380,000 clones, 96% found once. The germline V gene has CDR1 SGHDT and CDR2 YYEEEE. Trimming took 0 bases from V and 5 from J; bases not matched to a gene: 12. The CDR3 is 18 residues long. The chain combines TRBV5-6 with TRBJ2-7; TRBD2 matches at 12 bases. This sequence was found in a man between 25 and 39 years old in good health. Sequencing was carried out using memory CD8+ T cells sorted from blood. Subset described: CD45RO+ cells pooled with CCR7-negative TemRA cells. The CDR3 region is CASSLGPSGRANIHEQYF. The CDR3 DNA reads TGTGCCAGCAGCTTGGGACCTAGCGGGAGGGCCAATATCCACGAGCAGTACTTC.